Presented here are 2 T cell receptor beta chains from one specimen sequenced in a study of beta chain features in type 1 diabetes. cDNA synthesis used the whole RNA isolate, giving expressed TCRB sequences. Some clones are missing from TCRdb's copy, which holds only in-frame ones; the method was immunoSEQ multiplex PCR. The sample has about 360,000 clones, roughly 12% seen once. The sequenced sample was naive CD4+ T cells from blood. The receptors stem from a man between 18 and 29 years old in good health.

The chain recombines TRBV28 with TRBJ2-3, with 9 bases identical to TRBD1. This CDR3 contains 15 residues. V was clipped by 11 bases and J by 8 bases; unmatched bases: 17. Germline V gene data show CDR1 as MDHEN and CDR2 as SYDVKM. CDR3 nucleotide sequence: TGTGCCCACGCATCCCCCGGGACAGGGTTTAGTACGCAGTATTTT. Translation: CAHASPGTGFSTQYF. Based on the CDR3 plus reference TRBV28 and TRBJ2-3, the full variable domain is DVKVTQSSRYLVKRTGEKVFLECVQDMDHENMFWYRQDPGLGLRLIYFSYDVKMKEKGDIPEGYSVSREKKERFSLILESASTNQTSMYLCAHASPGTGFSTQYFGPGTRLTVL.

The J gene is TRBJ2-7, the V gene TRBV28; 8 positions agree with TRBD1. CDR1 and CDR2 from the germline V gene are MDHEN and SYDVKM. This CDR3 contains 14 residues. V lost 5 bases to trimming and J lost 2 bases; unmatched junction nucleotides: 5. The DNA of the CDR3 is TGTGCCAGCAGTCGGACAGGGTCCCCCTACGAGCAGTACTTC. Translation gives CASSRTGSPYEQYF.